This TCR beta chain emerged from a study of OX40 agonist ivuxolimab in advanced cancers. Overall study context: Patients received ivuxolimab, an intravenous treatment, every 2 weeks at 0.01 to 10 mg/kg. Participants, 82.7% male, averaged roughly 60 years of age, ranging from roughly 20 to 79.

Sequencing was performed with immunoSEQ multiplex PCR; in TCRdb, only in-frame clones are kept and a portion is missing. The repertoire holds roughly 92,000 clones, with about 90% as singletons. With regard to this clone: What it recognizes is unknown.

This CDR3 is built from 15 residues. Trimming pared 4 bases from V and 0 bases from J, leaving 12 bases between. Germline CDR1 and CDR2: MNHNS and SASEGT. Overall study findings and caveats: On average, CD8+ T cells showed a greater number of expanded clones than CD4+. Blood T cells, both CD4+ and CD8+, expanded clonally by week 6 at 0.1 to 3.0 mg/kg.

The sequence was obtained from an adult with an advanced solid tumor such as melanoma, head and neck, liver or kidney cancer. Sequenced material: CD4+ or CD8+ T cells sorted from blood, taken in a trial of the OX40 agonist ivuxolimab. V gene TRBV6-1 combines with J gene TRBJ1-2; D is uncertain. As DNA, the CDR3 is TGTGCCAGCAGTGGGACCCTGATAGCTAACTATGGCTACACCTTC. This encodes CASSGTLIANYGYTF.